This T cell receptor beta chain comes out of a study of blood T cells in healthy people across ages. Study-level findings and limits: Roughly linear age-related decline in beta diversity appeared, significant by age roughly 40. Among long-lived donors, naive CD4+ cells were more numerous and diversity higher than in aged donors.

The second PCR ran about 6 to 12 cycles with a sample-barcoded 5' primer and J-beta primers. One entry per CDR3 protein results from TCRdb running MiXCR on the 5' RACE reads. The repertoire holds around 1,000,000 distinct CDR3 sequences, with around 25% as singletons. The table lists this clonotype with a few counts. Antigen: not known. Germline V gene sequence: CDR1 SGHAT, CDR2 FQNNGV. The CDR3 covers 14 residues. Trimming removed 2 bases from V and 7 bases from J, with 11 bases in between. Whenever a sample was processed, at least 6 million PBMCs were isolated. This same sample was also part of a study on T cells of mothers and their children. According to that study: Random nucleotides (2-4) and sample barcodes were added by the M1S primer used in the second PCR.

The gene calls are TRBV11-2 and TRBJ2-2, with TRBD2 as a possible D gene (6 bases). The source is a girl between 2 and 10 years old in good health. Source material: blood. The CDR3 DNA sequence: TGTGCCAGCAGCTTAATGGAGGGAGGCGGGGAGCTGTTTTTT. Translating gives CASSLMEGGGELFF.